This TCR beta chain was sequenced for a study of radiation and T cells in renal cell carcinoma. Assay used: immunoSEQ multiplex PCR; TCRdb lists only in-frame clones, some missing. The sample lists tens of thousands of clones; just over 85% were seen once. Time point defined: blood 2 weeks post-SBRT. Stated treatment: 15 Gy SBRT to primary tumor, nephrectomy 4 weeks later. Serial blood draws occurred at baseline and 2 and 4 weeks post-SBRT. This renal cell carcinoma was of the clear cell type. This material consisted of blood, taken from a patient whose treatment included radiotherapy and nephrectomy. This receptor was obtained from a woman between 45 and 65 years old with renal cell carcinoma.

The CDR3 region has the DNA TGTGCCATCAGTGCCATGGGTTACGATCAGCCCCAGCATTTT. Residues: CAISAMGYDQPQHF. V gene TRBV10-3 combines with J gene TRBJ1-5, with D unclear. CDR1 and CDR2 (germline): ENHRY, SYGVKD. This CDR3 region has 14 residues. V shed 4 bases and J shed 5 bases, with 12 bases lying between them.